This T cell receptor beta chain was captured in a study of Ad26.COV2.S vaccination and SARS-CoV-2 variants. On the study more broadly: It was the COV1001 Ad26.COV2.S trial arm that included the donor.

The length of the CDR3 is 13 residues. The ends lost 7 bases at V and 5 bases at J; junction bases unmatched: 5. CDR1 and CDR2 from the germline V gene are SEHNR and FQNEAQ (reference sequence). Treatment reported: some 20 received Ad26.COV2.S at low or high dose, single or two shots; roughly five received placebo; per-sample allocation not given. Following the first vaccine or placebo injection, samples were taken on day 63. Assay: immunoSEQ multiplex PCR; the TCRdb copy retains only in-frame clones and omits some. In the table there are about 400,000 clones, about 89% of which are singletons. Study-wide results and limits: TCR breadth and depth estimates may have understated total T cell responses.

A note on this clone: The antigen remains unidentified.

The origin of this receptor is a person aged 18-60 years who received the Ad26.COV2.S COVID-19 vaccine or a placebo. J is TRBJ2-5 and V is TRBV7-9; 9 nucleotides align to TRBD1. Sequencing was performed on peripheral blood, taken in a trial of Ad26.COV2.S vaccine versus placebo. The CDR3 loop is CASNTGGGETQYF. The CDR3 bases are TGTGCCAGCAACACAGGGGGCGGCGAGACCCAGTACTTC.